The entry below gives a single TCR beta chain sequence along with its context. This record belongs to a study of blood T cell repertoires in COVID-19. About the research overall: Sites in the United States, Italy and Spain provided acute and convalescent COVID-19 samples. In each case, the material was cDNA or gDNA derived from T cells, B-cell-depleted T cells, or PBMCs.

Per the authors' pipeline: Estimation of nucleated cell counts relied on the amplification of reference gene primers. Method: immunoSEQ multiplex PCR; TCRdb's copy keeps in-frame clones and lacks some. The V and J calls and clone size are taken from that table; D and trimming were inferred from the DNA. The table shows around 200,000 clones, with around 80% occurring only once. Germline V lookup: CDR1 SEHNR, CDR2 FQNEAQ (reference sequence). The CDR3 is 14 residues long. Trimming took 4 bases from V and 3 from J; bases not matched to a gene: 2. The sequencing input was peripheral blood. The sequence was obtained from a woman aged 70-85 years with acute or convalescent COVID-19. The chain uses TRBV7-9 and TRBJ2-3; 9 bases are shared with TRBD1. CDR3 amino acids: CASSYDRGTDTQYF. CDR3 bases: TGTGCCAGCAGCTACGACAGGGGGACAGATACGCAGTATTTT.